One and the same sample provided the 25 T cell receptor beta chains below, sequenced in a study of blood T cells in healthy people across ages. Then a second PCR, running about 6 to 12 cycles, was carried out with a sample-barcoded 5' primer and a J-beta primer mix. TCRdb called the 5' RACE reads again in MiXCR, with one record for every CDR3 protein. The table includes fewer than 950,000 distinct CDR3 sequences, about 34% detected once. The sample consisted of blood. The receptors here all came from a man younger than 35 in good health.

The rearrangement joins TRBV4-3 to TRBJ2-5; 8 nucleotides align to TRBD2. CDR3 length: 17 residues. The V gene end was trimmed by 4 bases and the J gene end by 11 bases; junction bases not matched to a gene: 21. Germline V gene data show CDR1 as LGHNA and CDR2 as YSLEER. CDR3 sequence reads: CASSPGLERAHVNEQYF. The CDR3 nucleotides are TGCGCCAGCAGCCCGGGACTAGAACGGGCACATGTCAATGAGCAGTACTTC.

This clonotype was picked up a small number of times. The chain carries TRBV24-1 and TRBJ1-5; maybe TRBD1 (6 bases). Germline V gene lookup returns CDR1 KGHDR and CDR2 SFDVKD. This CDR3 is built from 14 residues. Trimming left V 4 bases short and J 5 bases short, with 11 bases between. CDR3: CATSEPGDDQPQHF. The CDR3 DNA is TGTGCCACCAGTGAGCCAGGGGACGATCAGCCCCAGCATTTT.

As for this clonotype: A much larger clone lies a single base off, so this may be a read error. CDR3 DNA: TGTGCCAGCAGCCCCAGCGGGCCGGGAGGTACAGATACGCGGTATTTT. It encodes CASSPSGPGGTDTRYF. V and J are TRBV12-3 or TRBV12-4 and TRBJ2-3; 7 bases map to TRBD2. This CDR3 spans 16 amino acids.

This clonotype turned up a few times. V usage is TRBV20-1 and J usage is TRBJ1-6, with D tentatively TRBD1 (5 bases). The V and J ends lost 7 bases and 7 bases respectively, with 23 bases between them. The CDR3 length is 16 residues. Germline V CDR1 and CDR2: DFQATT, SNEGSKA (reference sequence). CDR3 bases: TGCAGTGTCTCCCCAGGGTCGGGGTCGACGAATTCACCCCTCCACTTT. Protein sequence: CSVSPGSGSTNSPLHF.

This clonotype was seen ten or more times. The chain carries TRBV5-5 and TRBJ2-1; either TRBD1 or TRBD2 may supply D (5 bases each). Trimming removed 7 bases at V and 0 bases at J, with 17 bases between. Per the germline V gene, CDR1 is SGHKS and CDR2 is YYEKEE (reference sequence). The CDR3 is 16 residues long. CDR3 bases: TGTGCCAGCTCTACCGTTGGGGGAAGCTCCTACAATGAGCAGTTCTTC. Protein: CASSTVGGSSYNEQFF.

The gene calls are TRBV4-3 and TRBJ2-3; D gene ambiguous. Germline CDR1 LGHNA, CDR2 YSLEER. The V end lost 0 bases, the J end lost 3 bases, and 10 bases lay between the germline ends. The CDR3 spans 15 residues. The CDR3 sequence is CASSQDPTFTDTQYF. Written as DNA, the CDR3 is TGCGCCAGCAGCCAAGATCCCACATTTACAGATACGCAGTATTTT.

The rearrangement uses TRBV9 and TRBJ2-2; D gene ambiguous. The V gene lost 0 bases and the J gene lost 1 base, with 7 bases spanning the gap. The CDR3 extends over 15 amino acids. The germline V gene encodes CDR1 SGDLS and CDR2 YYNGEE. The CDR3 loop is CASSVEQLNTGELFF. The DNA of the CDR3 is TGTGCCAGCAGCGTAGAACAGCTGAACACCGGGGAGCTGTTTTTT.

The V and J genes are TRBV10-3 and TRBJ1-3; unclear D gene. Trimming shortened V by 0 bases and J by 3 bases, and 9 bases separated the two germline ends. In germline, CDR1 is ENHRY, CDR2 SYGVKD. The CDR3 is 15 residues long. This chain's CDR3 is CAISESNRNGNTIYF. The DNA for the CDR3 is TGTGCCATCAGTGAGTCTAACAGAAATGGAAACACCATATATTTT.

This clonotype was found many times. The J gene is TRBJ1-2, the V gene TRBV5-1, with D tentatively TRBD1 (6 bases). The ends were cut back, 0 bases at V and 6 bases at J, with 9 bases in the middle. Germline values: CDR1 SGHRS, CDR2 YFSETQ. The CDR3 has 13 residues. CDR3 nucleotides: TGCGCCAGCAGCTTGGGGGGGGCGGATGGCTACACCTTC. Its translation is CASSLGGADGYTF.

The chain recombines TRBV10-3 with TRBJ2-1, with 13 bases fitting TRBD2. Per germline, CDR1 ENHRY and CDR2 SYGVKD. This CDR3 region has 16 residues. Unmatched junction bases numbered 8, after V lost 8 bases and J lost 4 bases. The CDR3 sequence is CAIGAGTSGVYNEQFF. CDR3 nucleotide sequence: TGTGCCATCGGGGCGGGGACTAGCGGGGTTTACAATGAGCAGTTCTTC.

In its sample, this clonotype was seen a few times. A much larger clone sits a single nucleotide away, making a read error possible. CDR3 coding DNA: TGCGCCAGCAGCCAAGAGCAAACAGGGCCCTCCGAGCAGTACTTC. This encodes CASSQEQTGPSEQYF. The genes are TRBV4-3 and TRBJ2-7; tentative D call: TRBD1 (6 bases). Germline-derived CDR1 and CDR2 are LGHNA and YSLEER. CDR3 length: 15 amino acids. V lost 0 bases and J lost 6, with 15 bases in between.

This clonotype was recorded a few times. DNA for the CDR3: TGTGCCAGCAGTGACAGGGGTGCCTATGGCTACACCTTC. Translated: CASSDRGAYGYTF. The chain has TRBV6-2 or TRBV6-3 and TRBJ1-2; TRBD1 matches at 8 bases. V shed 5 bases and J 4 bases; nucleotides not matched to a gene: 3. The CDR3 has 13 amino acids. Germline V gene sequence: CDR1 MNHEY, CDR2 SVGEGT.

This clonotype has a handful of counts. The rearrangement joins TRBV30 to TRBJ1-1, with 7 bases matching TRBD1. The V gene's germline CDR1 is GTSNPN and CDR2 SVGIG (reference sequence). The V and J ends lost 2 bases and 8 bases, in that order; junction bases with no gene match: 8. The CDR3 is 13 residues long. This CDR3 is CAWSPQGGVEAFF. The CDR3 nucleotides are TGTGCCTGGAGTCCGCAGGGGGGTGTGGAAGCTTTCTTT.

Here the CDR3 reads CASRRREFSTDTQYF. The CDR3 DNA reads TGTGCCAGCAGGAGGAGGGAATTTAGCACAGATACGCAGTATTTT. The V call is TRBV28, the J call TRBJ2-3; D may be TRBD2 (6 bases). The CDR3 runs 15 residues. Germline assignment: CDR1 MDHEN and CDR2 SYDVKM. The V gene lost 6 bases and the J gene lost 0 bases, with 13 bases spanning the gap.

The chain employs TRBV10-3 and TRBJ2-3; the D is unclear. Between the trimmed V and J ends, which lost 8 bases and 3 bases, there was a span of 12 bases. CDR3 length: 13 residues. The germline V gene has CDR1 ENHRY and CDR2 SYGVKD. The CDR3 DNA sequence: TGTGCCATCTTGGATGCTAGGACAGATACGCAGTATTTT. Its protein is CAILDARTDTQYF.

This clonotype was found a few times. Since a much larger clone is just one base distant, this may be a read error. The chain has TRBV10-3 and TRBJ1-2, with 10 bases lining up with TRBD1. J gave up 3 bases and V 6 bases, and 4 bases lay outside the gene matches. The CDR3 length is 14 residues. Germline values: CDR1 ENHRY, CDR2 SYGVKD. CDR3 nucleotide sequence: TGTGCCATCAGGGGGGGGACAGGGGACTATGGCTACACCTTC. It encodes CAIRGGTGDYGYTF.

This clonotype was counted a single time. The V and J genes are TRBV7-2 and TRBJ1-1; tentatively, D is TRBD1 (5 bases). CDR1 is SGHTA, CDR2 FQGNSA, per germline. V was cut by 2 bases and J by 0 bases, with 10 bases left in between. The CDR3 is 15 residues long. CDR3 protein: CASSLSTGVNTEAFF. The CDR3, as DNA: TGTGCCAGCAGCTTATCCACAGGTGTGAACACTGAAGCTTTCTTT.

This clonotype is a singleton in its sample. The chain carries TRBV27 and TRBJ2-7, with 7 bases fitting TRBD1. This CDR3 region has 15 residues. Germline assignment: CDR1 MNHEY and CDR2 SMNVEV (reference sequence). V lost 6 bases, J lost 1 base, and 9 bases stayed unmatched. Written as DNA, the CDR3 is TGTGCCAGCAGGAAAGGACGGGACAGTTCCTACGAGCAGTACTTC. Translated: CASRKGRDSSYEQYF.

This clonotype has just a few counts. The chain uses TRBV12-3 or TRBV12-4 and TRBJ2-5; D uncertain. V was cut by 7 bases and J by 7 bases, with 19 bases left in between. This CDR3 is 14 amino acids long. CDR3 coding DNA: TGTGCCAGCACCGCTTTTGAGGATCCGGGGACCCAGTACTTC. This translates into CASTAFEDPGTQYF.

As to this clonotype: A read error may be the cause here, since a much bigger clone is one base away. The rearrangement uses TRBV20-1 and TRBJ2-1; 7 positions match TRBD1. CDR1 DFQATT and CDR2 SNEGSKA come from the germline V gene (reference sequence). The CDR3 runs to 13 residues. V lost 5 bases to trimming and J lost 3 bases; unmatched junction nucleotides: 4. The CDR3 here is CSAPGQDYNEQFF. The CDR3, as DNA: TGCAGTGCTCCCGGACAGGACTACAATGAGCAGTTCTTC.

This chain links TRBV20-1 with TRBJ2-1; TRBD2 matches at 8 bases. In germline, CDR1 is DFQATT, CDR2 SNEGSKA (reference sequence). V dropped 3 bases and J dropped 6; count of bases not matched to a gene: 4. This CDR3 comprises 13 residues. The CDR3 sequence is CSASAGGVNEQFF. The CDR3 DNA sequence: TGCAGTGCTAGTGCGGGGGGAGTCAATGAGCAGTTCTTC.

Regarding this clonotype: Lacking the conserved final phenylalanine or tryptophan, this CDR3 likely reflects a read error. J is TRBJ1-1 and V is TRBV12-3 or TRBV12-4; 9 bases are a match to TRBD1. The CDR3 length is 14 residues. V was clipped by 3 bases and J by 5 bases; unmatched bases: 4. This CDR3 reads CASSFRQGGTEAFL. The CDR3 bases are TGTGCCAGCAGTTTCAGACAGGGGGGAACTGAAGCTTTCTTA.

This clonotype was seen more than once but under ten times. The V and J genes are TRBV29-1 and TRBJ1-5; maybe TRBD1 (6 bases). The ends were cut back, 4 bases at V and 7 bases at J, with 14 bases in the middle. The germline gives CDR1 SQVTM, CDR2 ANQGSEA. CDR3 size: 13 residues. The CDR3 DNA sequence: TGCAGCGTTGGGGGGCGTTCAGGACAGCCCCAGCATTTT. Its protein product is CSVGGRSGQPQHF.

This clonotype was found once. The gene calls are TRBV6-2 or TRBV6-3 and TRBJ2-7; D possibly corresponds to TRBD2 (6 bases). With 4 bases removed from V and 0 bases from J, the gap between germline ends came to 10 bases. Germline CDR1 and CDR2: MNHEY and SVGEGT. The CDR3 has 14 residues. CDR3 nucleotides: TGTGCCAGCAGTTCGGGACTCCACTCCTACGAGCAGTACTTC. This gives the protein CASSSGLHSYEQYF.

The chain carries TRBV12-3 or TRBV12-4 and TRBJ2-1, with D unresolved. The J call may be incorrect, as the DNA end agrees better with TRBJ2-7. This CDR3 spans 13 amino acids. The CDR3 nucleotides read TGTGCCAGCAATCACAGCTCTACCTACGAGCAGTACTTC. Its protein product is CASNHSSTYEQYF.